These 30 T cell receptor beta chains share one sample of origin, sequenced in a study of shared clonotypes between healthy human individuals. Here immunoSEQ multiplex PCR was the method, and the copy in TCRdb shows in-frame clones only, minus some. The table shows more than 2 million clones, with 90% to 95% occurring only once. The specimen sequenced was naive CD4+ T cells sorted from blood. Subset described: CD45RA+ positively selected. The receptors stem from a man younger than 35 in good health.

The V gene is TRBV7-2, the J gene TRBJ1-5, with D unclear. The CDR3 runs 13 residues. Germline loops: CDR1 SGHTA, CDR2 FQGNSA. V was trimmed by 5 bases and J by 0 bases, leaving 5 bases between them. DNA for the CDR3: TGTGCCAGCAGCACCTATAGCAATCAGCCCCAGCATTTT. Translated, it gives CASSTYSNQPQHF.

This chain links TRBV19 with TRBJ1-2; no reliable D call. In germline, CDR1 is LNHDA, CDR2 SQIVND (reference sequence). V dropped 4 bases and J dropped 7 bases, with 10 bases sitting between them. The CDR3 length is 12 residues. CDR3 protein: CASSKAVAGYTF. As DNA, the CDR3 is TGTGCCAGTAGTAAGGCGGTAGCTGGCTACACCTTC.

The CDR3 bases are TGTGCCAGCTCGCTGGGACATCCGGGCGCCTCTGGAAACACCATATATTTT. The encoded protein is CASSLGHPGASGNTIYF. The chain is built from TRBV18 and TRBJ1-3, with a weak D call TRBD1 (6 bases). Germline lookup yields CDR1 KGHSH and CDR2 LQKENI. V dropped 6 bases and J dropped 0 bases, with 18 bases sitting between them. The CDR3 has 17 amino acids. Combining the CDR3 with reference TRBV18 and TRBJ1-3 gives the whole variable domain NAGVMQNPRHLVRRRGQEARLRCSPMKGHSHVYWYRQLPEEGLKFMVYLQKENIIDESGMPKERFSAEFPKEGPSILRIQQVVRGDSAAYFCASSLGHPGASGNTIYFGEGSWLTVV.

V gene TRBV5-6 combines with J gene TRBJ1-2, with TRBD1 identical over 7 bases. Trimming at V came to 2 bases and at J to 5 bases, leaving 3 bases not matched to a gene. This CDR3 is 13 amino acids long. Germline lookup yields CDR1 SGHDT and CDR2 YYEEEE. CDR3 protein: CASSFKQGYGYTF. The CDR3 DNA sequence: TGTGCCAGCAGCTTCAAACAGGGGTATGGCTACACCTTC.

The chain has TRBV28 and TRBJ1-2; D call uncertain. Trimming cost V 6 bases and J 0 bases, with 8 bases left between them. This CDR3 is built from 13 residues. CDR1 and CDR2 (germline): MDHEN, SYDVKM. CDR3 coding DNA: TGTGCCAGCAGGAGTGGGGCTAACTATGGCTACACCTTC. This gives the protein CASRSGANYGYTF.

The chain joins TRBV29-1 to TRBJ1-2; D unresolved. Germline V gene data show CDR1 as SQVTM and CDR2 as ANQGSEA. Trimming cost V 4 bases and J 6 bases, with 9 bases left between them. The CDR3 length is 11 residues. The CDR3 DNA reads TGCAGCGTTGGGCAGGCTGATGGCTACACCTTC. Translating it yields CSVGQADGYTF.

V gene TRBV28 combines with J gene TRBJ1-5; TRBD1 is a possible D gene (5 bases). CDR1 MDHEN and CDR2 SYDVKM come from the germline V gene. The CDR3 totals 15 residues. V was pared by 3 bases and J by 0 bases, with 9 bases between. CDR3 sequence: CASSLPGTSNQPQHF. The CDR3, as DNA: TGTGCCAGCAGTTTGCCAGGGACTAGCAATCAGCCCCAGCATTTT.

The chain is built from TRBV20-1 and TRBJ2-1; D is undetermined. The CDR3 runs 11 residues. Germline V gene sequence: CDR1 DFQATT, CDR2 SNEGSKA (reference sequence). V gave up 3 bases and J gave up 8 bases, with 8 bases separating them. The CDR3 DNA reads TGCAGTGCTAGCAGGAAGGATGAGCAGTTCTTC. This gives the protein CSASRKDEQFF.

This chain links TRBV6-1 with TRBJ2-5; 10 positions agree with TRBD2. CDR1 and CDR2 (germline): MNHNS, SASEGT. The V gene end was trimmed by 5 bases and the J gene end by 7 bases; junction bases not matched to a gene: 10. CDR3 length: 15 amino acids. In nucleotides, the CDR3 is TGTGCCAGCAGTAGCCTAAGCGGGGGGGCTGGGACCCAGTACTTC. Translated: CASSSLSGGAGTQYF.

J is TRBJ2-5 and V is TRBV2; 8 nucleotides line up with TRBD2. CDR1 is SNHLY, CDR2 FYNNEI, per germline. The V gene end was trimmed by 7 bases and the J gene end by 5 bases; junction bases not matched to a gene: 9. This CDR3 region has 14 residues. CDR3 nucleotide sequence: TGTGCCAGCAATCTTCTACTAGCGGTGGAGACCCAGTACTTC. Translating gives CASNLLLAVETQYF.

The chain employs TRBV5-1 and TRBJ2-2, with TRBD2 matching over 9 bases. CDR1 SGHRS and CDR2 YFSETQ come from the germline V gene. The CDR3 length is 16 residues. The ends lost 3 bases at V and 5 bases at J; junction bases unmatched: 8. The CDR3 region has the DNA TGCGCCAGCAGCTCCTTAGCGGGAGCTTATACCGGGGAGCTGTTTTTT. Translation: CASSSLAGAYTGELFF.

This chain uses TRBV6-4 with TRBJ2-1; 8 bases are a match to TRBD2. CDR1 and CDR2 from the germline V gene are MRHNA and SNTAGT. The CDR3 sequence is 14 residues long. V lost 5 bases, J lost 12 bases, and 12 bases stayed unmatched. The CDR3 DNA is TGTGCCAGCAGTTACGACGGGAGGGCCCTGGCGCAGTTCTTC. Amino acid sequence: CASSYDGRALAQFF.

DNA of the CDR3: TGCAGCGTTGACAGGGGAACCACTGAAGCTTTCTTT. As protein: CSVDRGTTEAFF. V is TRBV29-1 and J is TRBJ1-1; perhaps TRBD1 as D (6 bases). Trimming pared 3 bases from V and 4 bases from J, leaving 9 bases between. Germline V lookup: CDR1 SQVTM, CDR2 ANQGSEA. The CDR3 length is 12 residues.

The chain carries TRBV20-1 and TRBJ2-1; D is perhaps TRBD2 (6 bases). The CDR3 has 11 amino acids. Germline CDR1 reads DFQATT; CDR2 reads SNEGSKA (reference sequence). Trimming cost V 7 bases and J 9 bases, with 13 bases left between them. CDR3 in DNA: TGCAGTGGGGTCCTGGGAGGTGAGCAGTTCTTC. As protein: CSGVLGGEQFF.

Points on this clone: A much larger clone is a single base away; this may be a read error. The identical CDR3 is also encoded by other nucleotide sequences in the sample. V gene TRBV11-3 combines with J gene TRBJ1-1; TRBD1 matches at 7 bases. The CDR3 totals 14 residues. Unmatched junction bases numbered 1, after V lost 2 bases and J lost 1 base. The germline CDR1 and CDR2 sequences are SGHNT and YENEEA. The CDR3 loop is CASSLQGENTEAFF. CDR3 coding DNA: TGTGCCAGCAGCTTACAGGGGGAGAACACTGAAGCTTTCTTT.

The rearrangement joins TRBV2 to TRBJ2-1, with D possibly being TRBD2 (5 bases). Trimming took 8 bases from V and 6 from J, leaving 11 bases between them. The CDR3 length is 12 residues. Germline V CDR1 and CDR2: SNHLY, FYNNEI. The CDR3 loop is CASEGLTNEQFF. The CDR3 region has the DNA TGTGCCAGCGAGGGCCTTACCAATGAGCAGTTCTTC.

As concerns this clone: The identical CDR3 is also encoded by other nucleotide sequences in the sample. The chain has TRBV30 and TRBJ2-6; TRBD1 might be the D (6 bases). The V gene lost 2 bases and the J gene lost 1 base, with 6 bases spanning the gap. This CDR3 has 14 residues. Germline CDR1 GTSNPN, CDR2 SVGIG (reference sequence). Written as DNA, the CDR3 is TGTGCCTGGAGTACAGGGTCTGGGGCCAACGTCCTGACTTTC. It codes for CAWSTGSGANVLTF.

In regard to this clone: This may arise from a read error, as a much more abundant clone is one base away. The chain is built from TRBV5-4 and TRBJ2-2; D is perhaps TRBD2 (5 bases). The CDR3 runs to 13 residues. Between the trimmed V and J ends, which lost 4 bases and 1 base, there was a span of 5 bases. Germline V lookup: CDR1 SGHNT, CDR2 YYREEE (reference sequence). CDR3 nucleotides: TGTGCCAGCAGCGAGGGGAACACCGGGGAGCTGTTTTTT. Translated: CASSEGNTGELFF.

The chain recombines TRBV18 with TRBJ1-1; 7 bases map to TRBD1. The trim removed 1 base at V and 7 bases at J, leaving 6 bases unmatched. The CDR3 contains 14 residues. Germline V CDR1 and CDR2: KGHSH, LQKENI. CDR3 DNA sequence: TGTGCCAGCTCACCACAGACAGGGAATAATGAAGCTTTCTTT. This codes for CASSPQTGNNEAFF. Full variable domain (missing parts from reference TRBV18 and TRBJ1-1): NAGVMQNPRHLVRRRGQEARLRCSPMKGHSHVYWYRQLPEEGLKFMVYLQKENIIDESGMPKERFSAEFPKEGPSILRIQQVVRGDSAAYFCASSPQTGNNEAFFGQGTRLTVV.

Note on this clone: An end of the junction does not agree with germline; a read error may underlie this. The chain links TRBV7-7 to TRBJ2-7, with D possibly matching TRBD1 (5 bases). Matching the DNA end better, TRBJ2-5 makes the J call doubtful. Germline V gene data show CDR1 as SSHAT and CDR2 as FNYEAQ (reference sequence). The CDR3 loop spans 13 amino acids. For the CDR3, the DNA is TGTGCTAGCAGCTTGCGGACACAAGAGACCCAGTACTTC. It is translated as CASSLRTQETQYF.

This rearrangement joins TRBV2 to TRBJ2-1, with D unclear. The CDR3 covers 15 residues. Germline CDR1 reads SNHLY; CDR2 reads FYNNEI. Trimming took 7 bases from V and 0 from J, leaving 13 bases between them. The CDR3 reads CASTSSRASYNEQFF. In DNA, the CDR3 is TGTGCCAGCACTTCTTCCCGGGCCTCCTACAATGAGCAGTTCTTC.

The chain joins TRBV4-3 to TRBJ2-4; the match to TRBD2 covers 12 bases. V lost 3 bases to trimming and J lost 2 bases; unmatched junction nucleotides: 5. Looked up from germline, CDR1 is LGHNA and CDR2 is YSLEER. The CDR3 contains 17 residues. CDR3 amino acids: CASSHVTSGRSKNIQYF. CDR3 nucleotide sequence: TGCGCCAGCAGCCATGTTACTAGCGGGAGGTCCAAAAACATTCAGTACTTC.

The chain combines TRBV30 with TRBJ2-2, with 9 bases aligning to TRBD1. V lost 3 bases, J lost 3 bases, and 8 bases stayed unmatched. Germline V lookup: CDR1 GTSNPN, CDR2 SVGIG (reference sequence). The CDR3 extends over 16 amino acids. This CDR3 is CAWSPGQGIYTGELFF. For the CDR3, the DNA is TGTGCCTGGAGCCCGGGACAGGGAATATACACCGGGGAGCTGTTTTTT.

This rearrangement joins TRBV5-1 to TRBJ2-2; 8 bases agree with TRBD1. V gave up 5 bases and J gave up 7 bases; unmatched junction bases: 7. There are 14 residues in the CDR3. CDR1 and CDR2 from the germline V gene are SGHRS and YFSETQ. In DNA, the CDR3 is TGCGCCAGCAGAGGACAGGGCTTAGGCGGGGAGCTGTTTTTT. It encodes CASRGQGLGGELFF.

The chain is built from TRBV4-2 and TRBJ2-1; 7 nucleotides match TRBD2. Germline CDR1 and CDR2: LGHNA and YNFKEQ. V trimming: 0 bases; J trimming: 6 bases; junction bases outside the gene matches: 11. CDR3 length: 17 amino acids. The CDR3 reads CASSQEGGGPSSNEQFF. As DNA, the CDR3 is TGTGCCAGCAGCCAAGAGGGGGGAGGGCCCTCGAGCAATGAGCAGTTCTTC.

V usage is TRBV5-1 and J usage is TRBJ2-7; TRBD1 might be the D (6 bases). V was cut by 4 bases and J by 5 bases, with 10 bases left in between. Germline lookup yields CDR1 SGHRS and CDR2 YFSETQ. The CDR3 totals 12 residues. CDR3 residues: CASSADRNEQYF. The CDR3 region has the DNA TGCGCCAGCAGCGCAGACAGGAACGAGCAGTACTTC.

This clone was recorded many times. This chain links TRBV6-1 with TRBJ1-6; weak D call: TRBD1 (5 bases). V gave up 5 bases and J gave up 8 bases, with 7 bases separating them. The CDR3 contains 12 residues. Germline V gene lookup returns CDR1 MNHNS and CDR2 SASEGT. CDR3: CASSPGYSPLHF. The CDR3 region has the DNA TGTGCCAGCAGTCCAGGGTATTCACCCCTCCACTTT.

This sequence joins TRBV7-2 and TRBJ2-7; no definite D call. Germline CDR1 reads SGHTA; CDR2 reads FQGNSA. This CDR3 region has 14 residues. V was shortened by 5 bases and J by 0 bases, with 11 bases between the two germline ends. This chain's CDR3 is CASSPRSGSYEQYF. For the CDR3, the DNA is TGTGCCAGCAGCCCTCGAAGTGGCTCCTACGAGCAGTACTTC.

The chain recombines TRBV19 with TRBJ2-4, with D perhaps given as TRBD1 or TRBD2 (5 bases each). The length of the CDR3 is 14 residues. The V end was cut by 2 bases, the J end by 8 bases, with 13 bases between. Per the germline V gene, CDR1 is LNHDA and CDR2 is SQIVND (reference sequence). The CDR3 sequence is CASSISGQVDIQYF. The CDR3 bases are TGTGCCAGTAGTATATCGGGGCAGGTTGACATTCAGTACTTC.

The chain employs TRBV5-6 and TRBJ1-2; 11 bases are a match to TRBD1. CDR3 length: 16 amino acids. The junction had 9 bases not matched to a gene; V was cut back by 5 bases and J by 3 bases. In germline, CDR1 is SGHDT, CDR2 YYEEEE. The CDR3 spells CASRWTGGEEYYGYTF. CDR3 bases: TGTGCCAGCAGATGGACAGGGGGCGAGGAATACTATGGCTACACCTTC.